The present TCR beta chain was sequenced within a study of beta chain features in type 1 diabetes. Trimming shortened V by 0 bases and J by 4 bases, and 10 bases separated the two germline ends. This CDR3 is 14 amino acids long. CDR1 SGDLS and CDR2 YYNGEE come from the germline V gene. Broader study findings: People with Type 1 diabetes carried modestly yet significantly shorter TCRB CDR3s in all four CD4+ subsets.

Expressed TCRB transcripts were sequenced because the entire RNA isolate underwent reverse transcription. Sequencing used immunoSEQ multiplex PCR; TCRdb keeps in-frame clones, though not all of them. Of hundreds of thousands of clones listed, around 9.3% are singletons. This clone was seen a handful of times. Its specificity is unknown. The chain employs TRBV9 and TRBJ2-5, with D unclear. Specimen: central memory CD4+ T cells from blood. The clonotype comes from a young man with type 1 diabetes. The CDR3 DNA reads TGTGCCAGCAGCGTAGCGGCAGAGGCAGAGACCCAGTACTTC. Protein: CASSVAAEAETQYF.